The 11 T cell receptor beta chains presented below share a single source sample, sequenced in a study of spatial heterogeneity in lung cancer. Study-wide findings and caveats: Intratumoral expanded alpha and beta TCR counts were found to track tumor mutation counts.

TCRdb reanalysed the 5' RACE reads using MiXCR and keeps one entry per CDR3 protein. Among some 7,800 distinct CDR3 sequences listed, approximately 12% were seen once. Time point here: sample taken at primary tumor resection. Antigens for these TCRs are unknown. The sequencing used lung tumor tissue, collected at surgery. All receptors come from a male donor with early-stage non-small cell lung cancer.

For this clonotype: The library was designed around alpha chains, so this beta chain is a stray read whose abundance carries little weight. The V gene is TRBV11-1, the J gene TRBJ1-1; TRBD1 is a possible D gene (6 bases). The CDR3 length is 14 residues. The germline V and J ends were trimmed by 1 base and 1 base, with 7 bases remaining between them. The germline V gene has CDR1 SGHAT and CDR2 FQDESV (reference sequence). In nucleotides, the CDR3 is TGTGCCAGCAGCTTAGGAGGGGGGAACACTGAAGCTTTCTTT. Its translation: CASSLGGGNTEAFF.

As regards this clonotype: Since the library was made to target alpha chains, this beta chain is a stray read and its abundance is not meaningful. The V and J genes are TRBV13 and TRBJ2-1, with D hard to call. Germline-derived CDR1 and CDR2 are PRHDT and FYEKMQ (reference sequence). Trimming took off 6 bases at V and 6 bases at J, with 15 bases between the two ends. The CDR3 has 14 residues. This CDR3 reads CASRKRQSVNEQFF. The CDR3 DNA sequence: TGTGCCAGCAGGAAGCGCCAATCGGTCAATGAGCAGTTCTTC. The full variable domain, rest sourced from reference TRBV13 and TRBJ2-1, is AAGVIQSPRHLIKEKRETATLKCYPIPRHDTVYWYQQGPGQDPQFLISFYEKMQSDKGSIPDRFSAQQFSDYHSELNMSSLELGDSALYFCASRKRQSVNEQFFGPGTRLTVL.

This clonotype was counted ten times or more. This beta chain is a stray read from a library made for alpha chains; its abundance is not meaningful. The V call is TRBV7-8, the J call TRBJ2-3; the match to TRBD2 covers 11 bases. The V gene's germline CDR1 is SGHVS and CDR2 FQNEAQ. This CDR3 is 18 amino acids long. The V and J ends lost 5 bases and 3 bases, in that order; junction bases with no gene match: 13. CDR3 sequence (DNA): TGTGCCAGCAGCAGCTATCGAGTTTTAGCGGGAGGGACAGATACGCAGTATTTT. It specifies CASSSYRVLAGGTDTQYF.

This clonotype was picked up many times. In a library made to pick up alpha chains, this beta chain is a stray read with a size that means little. This sequence joins TRBV2 and TRBJ1-2; D is possibly TRBD1 (5 bases). The CDR3 is 14 amino acids. Trimming pared 6 bases from V and 3 bases from J, leaving 14 bases between. The germline V gene encodes CDR1 SNHLY and CDR2 FYNNEI. CDR3 nucleotide sequence: TGTGCCAGCAGCAGGGAAGTGGGGGACTATGGCTACACCTTC. The encoded protein is CASSREVGDYGYTF.

This clonotype was found many times. This beta chain is a stray sequence in a library constructed for alpha chains; its clone size is not meaningful. V usage is TRBV20-1 and J usage is TRBJ1-6; no reliable D call. This CDR3 is 15 amino acids long. Germline assignment: CDR1 DFQATT and CDR2 SNEGSKA (reference sequence). V was shortened by 3 bases and J by 6 bases, with 15 bases between the two germline ends. The CDR3 region is CSASFGPTSNSPLHF. Written as DNA, the CDR3 is TGCAGTGCTAGTTTCGGACCGACATCTAATTCACCCCTCCACTTT.

Many counts were recorded for this clonotype. Since it is a stray read in a library aimed at alpha chains, this beta chain has a size that is not meaningful. This chain connects TRBV4-1 to TRBJ1-1; D uncertain. Trimming stripped 3 bases from V and 6 bases from J, with 5 bases between. The CDR3 is 11 residues long. Germline V gene data show CDR1 as MGHRA and CDR2 as YSYEKL. The CDR3, as DNA: TGCGCCAGCAGCCATACTTCTGAAGCTTTCTTT. Protein: CASSHTSEAFF.

A few counts support this clonotype. The library was built for alpha chains, so this beta chain is an off-target read and its size means little. J is TRBJ1-3 and V is TRBV6-5, with unresolved D. Deletions cut 5 bases from V and 2 bases from J, with 7 bases between. CDR3 length: 13 residues. Germline lookup yields CDR1 MNHEY and CDR2 SVGAGI. The CDR3, as DNA: TGTGCCAGCAGTGAGGTTCCTGGAAACACCATATATTTT. Its protein is CASSEVPGNTIYF.

The sample holds many counts of this clonotype. This beta chain is an off-target read within a library intended for alpha chains, so its frequency means little. V and J are TRBV4-3 and TRBJ2-1, with D possibly being TRBD2 (6 bases). The CDR3 is 14 amino acids. V was trimmed by 0 bases and J by 7 bases, leaving 10 bases between them. CDR1 is LGHNA, CDR2 YSLEER, per germline. CDR3 protein: CASSQDRDLNEQFF. As DNA, the CDR3 is TGCGCCAGCAGCCAAGATAGGGACTTAAATGAGCAGTTCTTC.

This clonotype has a count of ten or more. With the library built for alpha chains, this beta chain is off target and its frequency is not meaningful. The rearrangement uses TRBV7-2 and TRBJ1-1; TRBD1 agrees at 7 bases. The CDR3 spans 14 residues. The germline V gene has CDR1 SGHTA and CDR2 FQGNSA. J lost 1 base, V lost 5 bases, and 4 bases had no gene match. This chain's CDR3 is CASSIWTGNTEAFF. DNA for the CDR3: TGTGCCAGCAGCATTTGGACAGGGAACACTGAAGCTTTCTTT.

This clonotype was observed many times. With the library built for alpha chains, this beta chain is off target and its frequency is not meaningful. The rearrangement joins TRBV11-2 to TRBJ1-1; D may be TRBD1 (6 bases). Germline lookup yields CDR1 SGHAT and CDR2 FQNNGV. This CDR3 is 14 amino acids long. The V end lost 3 bases, the J end lost 3 bases, and 11 bases lay between the germline ends. The chain's CDR3 is CASSFPGQYTEAFF. CDR3 DNA sequence: TGTGCCAGCAGCTTTCCAGGACAGTACACTGAAGCTTTCTTT.

This clonotype was counted at least ten times. Since the library was made to target alpha chains, this beta chain is a stray read and its abundance is not meaningful. The chain links TRBV2 to TRBJ2-7; TRBD2 is a possible D gene (7 bases). V lost 6 bases and J lost 3, with 15 bases in between. The CDR3 runs 14 residues. Germline V CDR1 and CDR2: SNHLY, FYNNEI. The chain's CDR3 is CASRGRGADYEQYF. In DNA, the CDR3 is TGTGCCAGCAGGGGCCGGGGGGCTGACTACGAGCAGTACTTC.